This T cell receptor beta chain was recovered during a study of response to subunit inactivated influenza vaccine. General observations from the study: That few new T cells are recruited by each seasonal influenza vaccination was the authors' suggestion.

TCRdb re-called the RT-PCR reads with MiXCR, one entry per CDR3 protein. The sample carries around 320,000 distinct CDR3 sequences, roughly 22% recorded once. V gave up 1 base and J gave up 5 bases, with 14 bases separating them. CDR3 length: 14 residues. Germline CDR1 is SQVTM and CDR2 is ANQGSEA. The table lists this clonotype with a few counts. Its target is not known. The chain links TRBV29-1 to TRBJ1-2; perhaps TRBD1 as D (5 bases). The sample consisted of PBMCs from blood, taken about 20 months after vaccination. The sequence came from a man between 45 and 75 years old who received an inactivated influenza vaccine. The CDR3 DNA reads as TGCAGCGTTGAAGCATGGGGGGAGAGGTATGGCTACACCTTC. This gives the protein CSVEAWGERYGYTF.